This TCR beta chain originates from a study of cytomegalovirus exposure and HLA in healthy donors. This clone was observed a handful of times. The antigen is undetermined. Whole-study findings and limits: According to an earlier analysis, most TCR beta V segments yielded productive rearrangements about 87% or about 30% of the time. The majority of TCR sequences were rare, yet some public TCRs appeared in many donors.

V was clipped by 5 bases and J by 0 bases, with 17 bases between them. From germline, CDR1 is SGHTA and CDR2 FQGNSA. This CDR3 is 17 amino acids long. Amplification used 60 Vbeta primers and 13 Jbeta primers. Assay used: immunoSEQ multiplex PCR; TCRdb lists only in-frame clones, some missing. Of fewer than 250,000 clones in the sample, roughly 77% were seen once. The sequence was obtained from a young man in good health and CMV-seropositive. The specimen sequenced was PBMCs. The gene calls are TRBV7-2 and TRBJ2-1; D possibly corresponds to TRBD1 (5 bases). This chain's CDR3 is CASSPVPTVSSYNEQFF. The CDR3 nucleotides are TGTGCCAGCAGCCCAGTCCCGACAGTGAGCTCCTACAATGAGCAGTTCTTC.